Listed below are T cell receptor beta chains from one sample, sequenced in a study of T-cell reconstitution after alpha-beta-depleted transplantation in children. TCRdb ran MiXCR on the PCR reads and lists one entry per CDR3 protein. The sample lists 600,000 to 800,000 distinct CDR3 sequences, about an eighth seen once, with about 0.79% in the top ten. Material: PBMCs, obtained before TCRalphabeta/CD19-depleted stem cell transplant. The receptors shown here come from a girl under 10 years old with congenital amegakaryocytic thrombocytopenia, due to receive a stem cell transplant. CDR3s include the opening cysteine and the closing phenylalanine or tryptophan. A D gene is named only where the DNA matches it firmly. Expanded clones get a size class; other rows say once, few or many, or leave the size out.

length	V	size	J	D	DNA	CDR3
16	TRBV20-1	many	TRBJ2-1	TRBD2	TGCAGTGCTAGAGACCATGTAGCGGGATCCTACAATGAGCAGTTCTTC	CSARDHVAGSYNEQFF
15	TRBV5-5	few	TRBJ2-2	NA	TGTGCCAGCAGCTTGTACGGGAGCGAGTCCGGGGAGCTGTTTTTT	CASSLYGSESGELFF
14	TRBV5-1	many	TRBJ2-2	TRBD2	TGCGCCAGCCAAGCGGGGCAGGACACCGGGGAGCTGTTTTTT	CASQAGQDTGELFF
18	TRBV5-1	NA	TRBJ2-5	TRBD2	TGCGCCAGCAGCTTTCTGCGACTAGCGGGAGGATTGGAGGAGACCCAGTACTTC	CASSFLRLAGGLEETQYF
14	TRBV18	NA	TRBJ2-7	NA	TGTGCCAGCTCCCAAACGGGTGGGCCCTACGAGCAGTACTTC	CASSQTGGPYEQYF
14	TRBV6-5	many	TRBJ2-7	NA	TGTGCCAGCAGTTACCCGGGGAACTGGGACGAGCAGTACTTC	CASSYPGNWDEQYF
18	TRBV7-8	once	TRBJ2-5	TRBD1	TGTGCCAGCAGCATCTCGTACTGGACAGGGGGCAAACTAGAGCCCCAGTACTTC	CASSISYWTGGKLEPQYF
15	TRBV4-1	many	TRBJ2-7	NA	TGCGCCAGCAGCCCCGAACAGTGGGACACCTACGAGCAGTACTTC	CASSPEQWDTYEQYF
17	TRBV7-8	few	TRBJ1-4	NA	TGTGCCAGCAGCTTAGGGGTTTCGTGGGACGGTAATGAAAAACTGTTTTTT	CASSLGVSWDGNEKLFF
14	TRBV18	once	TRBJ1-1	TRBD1	TGTGCCAGCTCAGGGGTACAGGGGATGGCTGAAGCTTTCTTT	CASSGVQGMAEAFF
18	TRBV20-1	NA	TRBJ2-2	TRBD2	TGCTGTGCTAGAGCCGGGACTAGCGGAAGTAGTAATACCGGGGAGCTGTTTTTT	CCARAGTSGSSNTGELFF
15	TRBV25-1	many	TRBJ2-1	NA	TGTGCCAGCAGTGAAAGGACTGCGGGACAAAATGAGCAGTTCTTC	CASSERTAGQNEQFF
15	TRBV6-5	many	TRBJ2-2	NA	TGTGCCAGCAGTTACTCGAAGGGTATCCCCGGGGAGCTGTTTTTT	CASSYSKGIPGELFF
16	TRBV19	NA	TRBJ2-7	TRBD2	TGTGCCAGTAGGGGACTAGCGGGAACACCTACCTACGAGCAGTACTTC	CASRGLAGTPTYEQYF
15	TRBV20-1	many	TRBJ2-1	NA	TGCAGTGCCCGCCGTGGCGCGGCAGTTTACAATGAGCAGTTCTTC	CSARRGAAVYNEQFF
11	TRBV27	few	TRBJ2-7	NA	TGTGCCAGCAGTTCTTATGGCGAGCAGTACTTC	CASSSYGEQYF
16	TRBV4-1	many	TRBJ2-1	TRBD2	TGCGCCAGCAGACCCACTCTAGCGGGAGGGGACAATGAGCAGTTCTTC	CASRPTLAGGDNEQFF
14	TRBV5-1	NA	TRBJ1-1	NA	TGCGCCAGCAGCTTTAACTGGGGGCAGGCTGAAGCTTTCTTT	CASSFNWGQAEAFF
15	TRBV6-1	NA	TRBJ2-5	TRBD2	TGTGCCAGCAGGATAACTAGCGGGAGGGAAGAGACCCAGTACTTC	CASRITSGREETQYF
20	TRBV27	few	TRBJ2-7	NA	TGTGCCAGCAGTTTCCGACGGGGGACAGGGGTAAGCGGGAGGCTCTACGAGCAGTACTTC	CASSFRRGTGVSGRLYEQYF
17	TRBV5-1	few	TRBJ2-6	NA	TGCGCCAGCAGCACCGGGACGGCATTGTCTGGGGCCAACGTCCTGACTTTC	CASSTGTALSGANVLTF
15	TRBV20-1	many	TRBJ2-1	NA	TGCAGTGCTAGGGTCGGCGCGACCTCCTACAATGAGCAGTTCTTC	CSARVGATSYNEQFF
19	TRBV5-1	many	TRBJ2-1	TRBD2	TGCGCCAGCAGCTTAAAGGGACTACCGAGAATCACCATTCACAATGAGCAGTTCTTC	CASSLKGLPRITIHNEQFF
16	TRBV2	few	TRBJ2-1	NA	TGTGCCAGCAGTGAATTTAGCGGAGGCTCCTACAATGAGCAGTTCTTC	CASSEFSGGSYNEQFF
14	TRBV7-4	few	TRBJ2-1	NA	TGTGCCAGCATCCTCGGTGGTAGGGTGAATGAGCAGTTCTTC	CASILGGRVNEQFF
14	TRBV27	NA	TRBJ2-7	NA	TGTGCCAGCAGCCAGGGAACCACTGCCTACGAGCAGTACTTC	CASSQGTTAYEQYF
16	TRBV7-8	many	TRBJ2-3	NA	TGTGCCAGCAGCTTAAGGGCCCGGGGGAGCACAGATACGCAGTATTTT	CASSLRARGSTDTQYF
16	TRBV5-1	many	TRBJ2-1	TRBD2	TGCGCCAGCAGCCCGGGACTAGCGGGGGTACAGTATGAGCAGTTCTTC	CASSPGLAGVQYEQFF
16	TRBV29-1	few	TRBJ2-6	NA	TGCAGCGTTACTTACGGGGGCAAAGCTGGGGCCAACGTCCTGACTTTC	CSVTYGGKAGANVLTF
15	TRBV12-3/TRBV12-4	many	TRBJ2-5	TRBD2	TGTGCCAGCAGCTCTATAGCGGGAGGAGCTGAGACCCAGTACTTC	CASSSIAGGAETQYF
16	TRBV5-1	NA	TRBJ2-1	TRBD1	TGCGCCAGCAGCTTGACAATCGGGACAGCACTGAATGAGCAGTTCTTC	CASSLTIGTALNEQFF
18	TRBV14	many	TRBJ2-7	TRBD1	TGTGCCAGCAGCCCAAGTCAAGATGGACAGGGGTCGTTGTACGAGCAGTACTTC	CASSPSQDGQGSLYEQYF
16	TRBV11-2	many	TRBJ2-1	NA	TGTGCCAGCAGCCGCGCTGGGAGTAGAGTGGTTAATGAGCAGTTCTTC	CASSRAGSRVVNEQFF
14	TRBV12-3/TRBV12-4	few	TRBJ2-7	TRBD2	TGTGCCAGCAGTTTTCACCTAGCGGGAGACGAGCAGTACTTC	CASSFHLAGDEQYF
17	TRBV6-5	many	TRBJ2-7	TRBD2	TGTGCCAGCAGTTACCACGGACTAGCGGGAGGCATATACGAGCAGTACTTC	CASSYHGLAGGIYEQYF
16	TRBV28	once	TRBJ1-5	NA	TGTGCCAGCAGTTTAAACACGGGGAGCGGCAATCAGCCCCAGCATTTT	CASSLNTGSGNQPQHF
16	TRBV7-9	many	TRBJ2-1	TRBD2	TGTGCCAGCAGCCAAATACTAGCGGAACAAGGAAATGAGCAGTTCTTC	CASSQILAEQGNEQFF
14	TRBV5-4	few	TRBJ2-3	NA	TGTGCCAGCAGCCTCCCGACTAGTTGGGATACGCAGTATTTT	CASSLPTSWDTQYF
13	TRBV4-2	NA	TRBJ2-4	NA	TGTGCCAGCAGCTCCCTGACCAAAAACATTCAGTACTTC	CASSSLTKNIQYF
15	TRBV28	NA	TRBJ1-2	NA	TGTGCCAGCAGGGATCCGGGACGCCGAAGCGTCGGCTACACCTTC	CASRDPGRRSVGYTF